The clone carrying this TCR beta chain has at least ten counts. V was shortened by 5 bases and J by 7 bases, with 15 bases between the two germline ends. Germline V gives CDR1 SGHTA, CDR2 FQGTGA. The CDR3 length is 14 residues. These data come from a study of early T cells in non-severe SARS-CoV-2 infection. TCRdb reprocessed the 5' RACE reads with MiXCR, giving one entry per CDR3 protein. The sample records about 33,000 distinct CDR3 sequences, approximately 7% being singletons. This rearrangement joins TRBV7-3 to TRBJ2-1, with D perhaps TRBD1 or TRBD2 (6 bases each). This sequence originates from an adult who was a healthcare worker with PCR-confirmed SARS-CoV-2 infection or an uninfected control (not recorded which). Sequencing was done on a sample of whole blood. The CDR3 region has the DNA TGTGCCAGCAGCCCCACGGGGGCGAGGAATGAGCAGTTCTTC. Residues: CASSPTGARNEQFF.